This T cell receptor beta chain was documented in a study of beta chain features in type 1 diabetes (dated by TCRdb to between 2018 and 2020). With regard to the full study: Mean age, gender distribution, total cell number and subset yield did not differ between patients and healthy donors. Across all samples, some 99 million sorted cells were examined, and cell number per subset correlated strongly with RNA yield. In the study, recently diagnosed type 1 diabetes patients and matched healthy donors were compared on the TCRB repertoires of their sorted circulating CD4+ T cell subsets. Whereas all 30 or so donors provided naive and central memory subsets, regulatory and stem cell-like memory subsets were isolated from just 8 patients and roughly 8 healthy donors.

This clone was detected a few times. This clone's antigen is unknown. Base qualities are not recorded, but no much larger clone differs from it by a single base. Each donor gave one peripheral blood draw, approximately 110 mL on average, collected into heparinised tubes. A BD FACSAria II was used to sort naive, central memory, regulatory and stem cell-like memory CD4+ T cells with a panel that included CD45RO, CCR7, CD25, CD127, CD95 and CD27. A purity above 98% was achieved for all sorted populations. PBMCs were isolated right away by Lymphoprep density gradient centrifugation and were stained directly, without culture. To minimize batch effects, samples were stained and sorted in pairs, one healthy donor with one patient per experiment. General findings and caveats noted by the study authors: Because cDNA was sequenced instead of genomic DNA, highly expressing activated cells could be over-represented, though the groups showed no difference in activation or CD3 levels. At VDJ recombination sites, patients with type 1 diabetes made fewer insertions and deleted more nucleotides, a pattern implying thymic rearrangement abnormalities. A moderate but significant shortening of TCRB CDR3 length was observed in type 1 diabetes patients in all four CD4+ subsets. Because small numbers of individuals were included in the HLA sub-analyses, any influence of HLA type on TCRB rearrangement was left unresolved. PCR might favor shorter templates, but patient and control samples were amplified and corrected together, so any skew would affect both groups equally. Naive, central memory and regulatory TCRB repertoires appeared to be more similar among patients than among healthy donors.

All of the isolated RNA was reverse transcribed with the High Capacity cDNA Reverse Transcription Kit, so expressed TCRB transcripts were sequenced. Deep immunoSEQ sequencing was applied to naive, central memory and regulatory T cell samples, giving an average of around 3.8 million total reads per sample. After sorted cells were lysed in RLT buffer, RNA was extracted with DNase-treated RNeasy Micro or Mini kits, with the choice depending on cell number. Each cell subset was processed separately to prevent cross-contamination, with patient and healthy donor samples processed together. The immunoSEQ multiplex PCR was used to amplify TCRB sequences from cDNA, generating 87-bp fragments that spanned the CDR3 region. Sequencing of the amplicons was done on the Illumina HiSeq platform. For the original study's pipeline: Synthetic template baselines were used to correct PCR bias computationally, reads within Hamming distance 2 were collapsed together, and singletons that could not be merged were discarded. Reads were aligned against IMGT to assign V, D and J genes, CDR3 length and insertions or deletions at six rearrangement sites. Within each subset, clonotype counts were normalized to sorted cell number, after which true diversity and Gini coefficients were computed with the tcR R package. Repertoire sharing was quantified using the overlap coefficient calculated on TCRB nucleotide sequences. As a proxy for the pre-selection repertoire, out-of-frame TCRB sequences from naive cells were analyzed. Entries here come from immuneACCESS through TCRdb and include only in-frame sequences with V and J called. Some clones fail to appear in such tables; in the studies checked, an unresolved V gene covers under half of the shortfall, and the cause of the remainder is unknown. V and J calls and clone size are those listed in that table; D and trimming were worked out from the DNA. This sample lists around 650,000 clones; around 12% were detected once. The biggest ten clones account for 0.09% to 0.15% of the sample.

The CDR3 holds 16 amino acids from the cysteine to the phenylalanine. Only the CDR3 region is kept as DNA, spanning 48 bases read in frame from base 1. Ends trimmed: V by 2 bases, J by 5 bases; bases unmatched to a gene: 8. CDR1 and CDR2, looked up from the germline V gene (reference sequence), are PRHDT and FYEKMQ. This clonotype was obtained from a man aged 30-40 years with type 1 diabetes. The V gene is TRBV13 and the J gene is TRBJ1-4; TRBD1 lines up with 7 middle nucleotides. Material: naive CD4+ T cells from blood. The label giving this sample's cell subset or site can be read as: true naive CD4+ T cells. The DNA sequence is given as TGTGCCAGCAGCTTATTTGCAGGGGGTGGGAATGAAAAACTGTTTTTT. Translated, it gives CASSLFAGGGNEKLFF.